This T cell receptor beta chain was sequenced in a study of cytomegalovirus exposure and HLA in healthy donors (dated by TCRdb to 2017 to 2019). About the study as a whole: In an earlier analysis of some 550 of the donors, roughly 300 Gb of sequence data and some 120 million unique TCR beta sequences from about 179 million T cells were reported. An early release that covered about 600 HLA-typed donors contained about 290 gigabases of sequencing data and approximately 85 million unique TCR sequences. Of the approximately 400 genotyped donors, 65% to 90% fell in the genetic ancestry cluster associated with self-reported Caucasian donors. The study was designed to test whether signatures of past pathogen exposure could be identified by cataloging public T cell receptors. Using immunosequencing, the study profiled T cell repertoires from about 620 subjects and related those repertoires to cytomegalovirus serostatus. A separate validation cohort of approximately 120 different subjects was used in addition to the roughly 700-subject first cohort. To predict cytomegalovirus infection status, the study brought together high-throughput TCR immunosequencing, statistical association of individual TCRs with disease status, and machine learning. To study patterns of TCR occurrence, a later analysis re-analyzed previously published TCR beta repertoires from around 700 donors and added high-resolution HLA genotyping. The later analysis used no new phenotypic data to find candidate immune exposures, relying instead on TCR beta sequences and their occurrence across donors. To decide whether each TCR beta V gene segment behaved as functional or pseudogenic, an earlier analysis of some 570 of the donors relied on high-throughput TCR beta sequencing. Alongside the repertoire data, information on donor age, sex, ethnicity and CMV serostatus was compiled. In a later genetic analysis, genome-wide SNP genotypes for about 65% of the 666 donors were used, and that subset was treated as a discovery cohort. All discovery cohort repertoires had been generated on a single sequencing platform. HLA typing included class I and class II loci at four-digit resolution. The number of typed donors differed by locus: about 629-640 for A, B, C, DRB1 and DQB1; 500 to 550 for DQA1; 606 for DPA1; and some 430 for DPB1. A few DR-DQ haplotypes were handled as single units for association and clustering because linkage in the cohort was strong. Across 300 to 400 genotyped donors of the cohort, an average of roughly 230,000 unique TCR beta nucleotide sequences per donor were sequenced, and roughly 18% of those sequences were non-productive.

About this clone: Its binding antigen is unknown. No much larger clonotype is one base removed from it; base qualities were not supplied.

The germline V gene sets CDR1 to SGDLS and CDR2 to YYNGEE. The CDR3 runs 16 amino acids, cysteine and phenylalanine included. The retained sequence is limited to the CDR3, 48 bases, with the frame set at the first base. Trimming leaves V shorter by 4 bases and J shorter by 3 bases, with the junction holding 12 bases beyond the gene matches. The paper as a whole reports these results and caveats: A group of highly shared sequence variants was considered likely to be a technical artifact of the sequencing pipeline. The authors suggested that the approach could potentially be extended to other disease states and immunological phenotypes. Linkage disequilibrium might explain the correlated functional status among segregating V segments, but an unknown experimental factor could not be excluded. When HLA alleles, especially DR and DQ, strongly co-occurred, TCR associations were difficult to assign to individual alleles. This cohort had only TCR beta chains sequenced, and the lack of alpha or paired-chain data limited which features could be detected. A later analysis found that HLA-associated TCR beta chains were more clonally expanded and had lower generation probabilities than equally common non-associated chains. Roughly uniform sequencing depth across donors was assumed in presence/absence analyses, although this assumption may not hold. In a later genetic analysis, fewer N-insertions in productive TCRs were reported among donors in an Asian-associated ancestry cluster than the roughly 700-donor mean. While some public TCRs were present in many individuals, most TCR sequences turned up only very rarely across donors. The study listed 150 to 200 TCR beta chains as associated with cytomegalovirus. Broadly in line with IMGT annotations, most TCR beta V segments showed up in productive rearrangements about 90% or about 30% of the time in an earlier analysis of around 600 of the donors. Roughly 15 rarely observed V segments, including chromosome 9 orphons, were excluded from the earlier analysis of a few hundred of the donors because counts were too low. Because HLA typing was missing for some donors at each locus, association tests included only the typed subset. In a later analysis, TCR association rates were found to vary across HLA loci, with the most associated TCRs seen for DRB1 alleles and the fewest for HLA-C alleles. In both the original and validation cohorts, the classifier was reported to diagnose cytomegalovirus status with high specificity and sensitivity. In vitro tests confirmed that three of the cytomegalovirus-associated TCR beta chains recognize cytomegalovirus antigens. Some IMGT-functional V segments, including TRBV6-2 and TRBV6-3, could not be distinguished by the 87-base-pair reads and were therefore excluded. In a later analysis, over 15,000 TCR beta sequences were associated with specific HLA alleles at a false discovery rate of 0.05. A later analysis found that most CMV-associated TCR beta chains appeared HLA-restricted, with HLA associations seemingly driven largely by CMV exposure. A further reported finding was that TCR beta sequences accurately predicted the HLA-A and HLA-B alleles for most subjects in the first cohort. According to a later analysis, parvovirus B19, influenza, CMV and Epstein-Barr virus appeared linked to several top co-occurrence clusters. V-gene and J-gene trimming of TCR beta chains was associated with a missense DCLRE1C variant in a later genetic analysis, and the association was replicated in an independent cohort. The only immune exposure information available for the cohort was CMV serostatus.

The cohort was made up of approximately 670 healthy bone marrow donors. At the time of sampling, all cohort members were nominally healthy, though unrecorded immune exposures were likely present. The donor tested CMV seronegative and was one of the 352 seronegative cohort members. Each donor provided a peripheral blood sample, and peripheral blood mononuclear cells were used for TCR beta sequencing. The Qiagen DNeasy Blood Extraction Kit was used to extract genomic DNA from the blood cell samples. Library preparation was by the immunoSEQ multiplex PCR assay. For the multiplex PCR, a mixture combining 60 forward primers for TCR Vbeta segments and 13 reverse primers for TCR Jbeta segments was used. Amplification of the CDR3 region of rearranged TCR beta genes was performed with a multiplex PCR assay on genomic DNA. On the Illumina HiSeq System, the amplified TCR beta libraries were sequenced as 87-base-pair reads. The paper's processing steps were these. A later analysis tallied 75 million to 95 million unique TCR beta chains across the 550 to 850 repertoires, and around 9.9 million of those chains were shared by two or more donors. To remove PCR and sequencing errors, raw reads were error-corrected and collapsed into unique sequences using a nearest-neighbor algorithm that merged closely related sequences. Alignment of CDR3 sequences to IMGT reference sequences was used to assign V, D and J gene segments. For a sequence to be retained, a match of at least six nucleotides was required to both a V gene segment and a J gene segment. A rearrangement counted as productive if the CDR3 had no stop codons and remained in frame with V and J, and every other rearrangement counted as non-productive. Following IMGT convention, CDR3 was defined as the stretch from the second conserved V-encoded cysteine to the conserved J-encoded phenylalanine. Sequences without an unambiguous match to a single V gene segment were excluded from the earlier analysis of about 630 of the donors. In an earlier analysis of 587 of the donors, V segments were called functional above 56.7% productive rearrangements and were called segregating when the between-donor standard deviation exceeded 5%. A statistical classification framework was developed to diagnose cytomegalovirus status using the catalog of TCR beta chain sequences. In a later analysis, V and J genes were assigned by comparing TCR nucleotide sequences against IMGT/GENE-DB human TR gene sequences. The TCRdist pipeline was used in a later analysis to assign CDR3 sequences and most-parsimonious VDJ recombination scenarios. In a later analysis, each TCR beta chain was defined by its CDR3 amino acid sequence together with its V-gene family, and reads lacking a unique V-gene family were excluded. As a way to deal with suspected cross-contamination and a sequencing artifact, a later analysis dropped roughly 620 nucleotide sequences that were highly shared and had low generation probability. A later analysis calculated a clonal expansion index for each public chain from normalized within-repertoire ranks of inferred template counts. In a later analysis, generation probabilities were computed with a VDJ recombination model fitted to out-of-frame rearrangements, and the resulting probabilities were checked against IGoR. Hypergeometric tests were used in a later analysis to score TCR-TCR, TCR-HLA and TCR-CMV co-occurrence, with a repertoire-size bias correction applied to the TCR pairs. To estimate false discovery rates, a later analysis permuted the HLA or CMV assignments 20 times. In a later analysis, co-occurring TCRs were grouped using DBSCAN, with TCRdist sequence similarity added in when clustering inside HLA-allele-positive subsets. For co-occurrence clustering, repertoires with fewer than 30,000 or more than 120,000 public chains were excluded, along with roughly 5 repertoires with anomalous nucleotide sharing. Here the immuneACCESS table is served through TCRdb, limited to in-frame sequences with V and J called. Missing clones are a known gap in these copies; in checked studies unresolved V genes cover under half, and the rest lacks a known reason. V and J calls and clone size are given by that table; D and trimming were obtained from the DNA. Across this sample there are some 180,000 clones, with approximately 85% seen only once. The ten largest clones represent approximately 2.2% of the sample.

The receptor chain draws on TRBV9 and TRBJ2-7, with 8 central nucleotides matching TRBD1. Sequenced sample: PBMCs. This receptor was obtained from a woman aged 50 to 60 in good health and CMV-seronegative. The CDR3 region has the sequence CASSPDRGRILYEQYF. Read as DNA, the sequence is TGTGCCAGCAGCCCAGACAGGGGACGGATTCTCTACGAGCAGTACTTC.